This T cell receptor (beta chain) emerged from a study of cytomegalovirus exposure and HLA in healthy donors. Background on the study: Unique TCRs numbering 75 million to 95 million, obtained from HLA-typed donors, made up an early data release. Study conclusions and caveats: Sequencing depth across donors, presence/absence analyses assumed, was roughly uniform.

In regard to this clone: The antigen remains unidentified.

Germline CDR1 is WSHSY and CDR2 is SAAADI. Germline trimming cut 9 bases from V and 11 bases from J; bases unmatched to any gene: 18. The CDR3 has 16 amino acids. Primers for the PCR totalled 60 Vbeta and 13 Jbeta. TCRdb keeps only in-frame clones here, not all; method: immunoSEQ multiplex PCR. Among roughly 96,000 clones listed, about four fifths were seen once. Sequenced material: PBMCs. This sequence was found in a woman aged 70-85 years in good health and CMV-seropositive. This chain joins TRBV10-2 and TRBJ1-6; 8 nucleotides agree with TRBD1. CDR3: CASARGTTGEGAPLHF. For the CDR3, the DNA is TGCGCCAGTGCTAGGGGCACGACAGGGGAAGGTGCACCCCTCCACTTT.